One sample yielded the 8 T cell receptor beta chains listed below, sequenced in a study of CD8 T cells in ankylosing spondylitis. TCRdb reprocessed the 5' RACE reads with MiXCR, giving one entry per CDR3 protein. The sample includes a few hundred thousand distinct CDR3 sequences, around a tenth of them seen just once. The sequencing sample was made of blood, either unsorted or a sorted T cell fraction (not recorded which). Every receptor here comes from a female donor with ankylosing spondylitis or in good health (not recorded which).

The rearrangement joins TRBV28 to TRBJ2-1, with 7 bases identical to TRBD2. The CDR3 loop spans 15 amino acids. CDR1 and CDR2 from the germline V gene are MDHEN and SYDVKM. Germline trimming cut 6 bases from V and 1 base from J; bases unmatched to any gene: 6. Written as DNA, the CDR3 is TGTGCCAGCAGCTACGGGGGAGGGTCCTACAATGAGCAGTTCTTC. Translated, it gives CASSYGGGSYNEQFF.

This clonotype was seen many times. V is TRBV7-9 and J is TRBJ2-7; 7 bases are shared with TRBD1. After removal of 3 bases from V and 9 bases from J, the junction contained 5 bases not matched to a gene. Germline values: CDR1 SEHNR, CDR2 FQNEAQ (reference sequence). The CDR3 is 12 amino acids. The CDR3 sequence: CASSLTGKGQYF. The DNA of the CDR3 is TGTGCCAGCAGCTTGACAGGGAAAGGGCAGTACTTC.

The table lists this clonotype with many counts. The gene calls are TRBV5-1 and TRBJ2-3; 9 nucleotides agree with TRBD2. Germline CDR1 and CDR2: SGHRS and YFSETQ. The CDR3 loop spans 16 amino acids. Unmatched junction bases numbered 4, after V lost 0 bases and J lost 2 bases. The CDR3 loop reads CASSLGQRGDTDTQYF. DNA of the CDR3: TGCGCCAGCAGCTTGGGACAGCGGGGGGACACAGATACGCAGTATTTT.

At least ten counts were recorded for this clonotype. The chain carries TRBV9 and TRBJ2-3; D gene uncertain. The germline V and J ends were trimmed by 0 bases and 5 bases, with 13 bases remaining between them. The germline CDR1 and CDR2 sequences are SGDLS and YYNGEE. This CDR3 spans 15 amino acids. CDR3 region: CASSVDPNLLDTQYF. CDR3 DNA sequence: TGTGCCAGCAGCGTAGATCCGAATCTCTTAGATACGCAGTATTTT.

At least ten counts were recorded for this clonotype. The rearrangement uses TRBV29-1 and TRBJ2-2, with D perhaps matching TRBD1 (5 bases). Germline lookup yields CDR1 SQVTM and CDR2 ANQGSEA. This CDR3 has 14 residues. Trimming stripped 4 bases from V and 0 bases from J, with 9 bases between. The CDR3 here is CSVGRGTNTGELFF. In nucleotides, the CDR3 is TGCAGCGTTGGAAGGGGTACGAACACCGGGGAGCTGTTTTTT.

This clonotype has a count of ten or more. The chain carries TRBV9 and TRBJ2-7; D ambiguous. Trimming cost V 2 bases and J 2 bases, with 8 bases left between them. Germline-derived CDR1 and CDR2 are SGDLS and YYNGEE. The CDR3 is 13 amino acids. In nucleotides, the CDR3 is TGTGCCAGCAGCGTCGACGGAACCTACGAGCAGTACTTC. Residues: CASSVDGTYEQYF.

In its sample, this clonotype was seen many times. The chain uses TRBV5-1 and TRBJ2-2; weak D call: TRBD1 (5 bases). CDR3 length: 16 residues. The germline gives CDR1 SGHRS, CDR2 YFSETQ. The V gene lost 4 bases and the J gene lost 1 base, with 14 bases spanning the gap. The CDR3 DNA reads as TGCGCCAGCAGCGCTCTTAGGGGCGTGAACACCGGGGAGCTGTTTTTT. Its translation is CASSALRGVNTGELFF.

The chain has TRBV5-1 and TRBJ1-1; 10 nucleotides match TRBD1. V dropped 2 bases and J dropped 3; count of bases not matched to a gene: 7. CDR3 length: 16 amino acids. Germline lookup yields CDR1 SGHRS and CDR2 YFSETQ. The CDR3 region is CASSFGQGVFDTEAFF. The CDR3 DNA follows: TGCGCCAGCAGCTTCGGACAGGGGGTATTCGACACTGAAGCTTTCTTT.